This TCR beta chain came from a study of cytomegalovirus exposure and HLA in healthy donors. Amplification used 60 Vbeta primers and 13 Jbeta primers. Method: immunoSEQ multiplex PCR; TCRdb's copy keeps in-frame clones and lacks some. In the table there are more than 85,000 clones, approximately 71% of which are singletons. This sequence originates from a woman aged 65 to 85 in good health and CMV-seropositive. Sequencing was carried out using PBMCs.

The CDR3: CASISGGRYNEQFF. The CDR3 coding sequence is TGCGCCAGTATCAGCGGGGGCCGCTACAATGAGCAGTTCTTC. The gene calls are TRBV10-1 and TRBJ2-1; 8 nucleotides agree with TRBD2. The CDR3 sequence is 14 residues long. CDR1 and CDR2 from the germline V gene are WNHNN and SYGVQD (reference sequence). The junction had 7 bases not matched to a gene; V was cut back by 9 bases and J by 3 bases.